Presented here are 18 T cell receptor beta chains from one specimen sequenced in a study of blood T cells in healthy people across ages. Primers used in a second PCR of roughly 7 to 12 cycles were a sample-barcoded 5' primer and a J-beta primer mix. Each CDR3 protein gets one entry after TCRdb re-called the 5' RACE reads with MiXCR. The data hold under 2,000,000 distinct CDR3 sequences, with less than 50% observed a single time. The source material was blood. The receptors come from a woman in her forties in good health.

This chain connects TRBV6-6 to TRBJ2-1; no clear D gene. V lost 0 bases, J lost 5 bases, and 14 bases lay in between. The CDR3 extends over 16 amino acids. CDR1 is MNHNY, CDR2 SVGAGI, per germline (reference sequence). CDR3 DNA: TGTGCCAGCAGTTACTCGATAGATCGCCCGCACAATGAGCAGTTCTTC. Translating gives CASSYSIDRPHNEQFF.

The chain links TRBV27 to TRBJ2-1; 11 bases align to TRBD2. Germline V CDR1 and CDR2: MNHEY, SMNVEV (reference sequence). V shed 4 bases, J shed 5 bases, and the junction held 7 bases outside the gene matches. The CDR3 sequence is 16 residues long. CDR3 bases: TGTGCCAGCAGTTCCATAGCGGGGGGGCCCAACAATGAGCAGTTCTTC. This gives the protein CASSSIAGGPNNEQFF.

The chain employs TRBV20-1 and TRBJ2-7; D is tentatively TRBD1 or TRBD2 (5 bases each). CDR1 and CDR2 from the germline V gene are DFQATT and SNEGSKA (reference sequence). Trimming took 7 bases from V and 7 from J, leaving 23 bases between them. The CDR3 has 14 amino acids. The CDR3 sequence is CSGRGTLLDNEQYF. The CDR3 coding sequence is TGCAGTGGCCGAGGGACCTTGCTGGACAATGAGCAGTACTTC.

The table lists this clonotype with a few counts. CDR3 coding DNA: TGTGCCAGCAGCCAAGGAAGCGGAGGGAGATCGGATACGCAGTATTTT. Translating it yields CASSQGSGGRSDTQYF. This chain joins TRBV4-2 and TRBJ2-3; tentatively, D is TRBD2 (6 bases). Germline V gene lookup returns CDR1 LGHNA and CDR2 YNFKEQ. The CDR3 sequence is 16 residues long. V lost 1 base, J lost 6 bases, and 17 bases lay in between.

This clonotype has a handful of counts. V gene TRBV20-1 combines with J gene TRBJ2-6; 7 bases line up with TRBD1. The germline V gene encodes CDR1 DFQATT and CDR2 SNEGSKA (reference sequence). Trimming cost V 1 base and J 0 bases; bases outside gene matches: 9. CDR3 length: 18 residues. The CDR3 loop reads CSARVPGQLNSGANVLTF. CDR3 DNA: TGCAGTGCTAGAGTACCGGGACAGCTAAACTCTGGGGCCAACGTCCTGACTTTC.

This clonotype was recorded many times. At one end the junction does not follow the germline gene, possibly because of a read error. This chain connects TRBV5-1 to TRBJ2-7; 10 bases line up with TRBD1. Per germline, CDR1 SGHRS and CDR2 YFSETQ. This CDR3 spans 14 amino acids. This chain's CDR3 is CASSSGTGAYEQYF. As DNA, the CDR3 is TGTGCCAGCAGCTCCGGGACAGGGGCCTACGAGCAGTACTTC.

The V gene is TRBV28, the J gene TRBJ2-7, with TRBD1 as a possible D gene (5 bases). This CDR3 spans 14 amino acids. V was shortened by 2 bases and J by 7 bases, with 15 bases between the two germline ends. Germline V gene sequence: CDR1 MDHEN, CDR2 SYDVKM. CDR3: CASSLPYQGVEQYF. CDR3 coding DNA: TGTGCCAGCAGTTTACCTTATCAAGGGGTGGAGCAGTACTTC.

The V and J genes are TRBV21-1 and TRBJ2-7. TRBV21-1 is given as a pseudogene. The CDR3 totals 15 residues. This CDR3 reads CASGKKAWGSYEQYF. The CDR3 nucleotides are TGTGCCAGCGGCAAAAAGGCATGGGGATCCTACGAGCAGTACTTC.

J is TRBJ2-3 and V is TRBV12-3 or TRBV12-4; 7 bases line up with TRBD1. Trimming took 6 bases from V and 6 from J; bases not matched to a gene: 15. This CDR3 is built from 16 residues. The CDR3 is CASSILLGGRVDTQYF. The DNA of the CDR3 is TGTGCCAGCAGCATTCTCTTAGGGGGCAGAGTGGATACGCAGTATTTT.

The chain uses TRBV7-3 and TRBJ2-3; the D gene is possibly TRBD1 (6 bases). From germline, CDR1 is SGHTA and CDR2 FQGTGA. Trimming shortened V by 5 bases and J by 4 bases, and 22 bases separated the two germline ends. This CDR3 has 17 residues. The CDR3, as DNA: TGTGCCAGCAGCCCTCCCCCCACAGGGACCCTCGCAGATACGCAGTATTTT. It encodes CASSPPPTGTLADTQYF.

V is TRBV7-2 and J is TRBJ1-2, with TRBD1 identical over 9 bases. Germline V gives CDR1 SGHTA, CDR2 FQGNSA. V gave up 3 bases and J gave up 10 bases; unmatched junction bases: 6. The CDR3 is made up of 13 amino acids. The CDR3 DNA reads TGTGCCAGCAGCTTGGGGGGACAGGGAGCCTACACCTTC. Encoded protein: CASSLGGQGAYTF.

This clonotype was observed a few times. The rearrangement joins TRBV5-1 to TRBJ2-6, with D perhaps matching TRBD2 (5 bases). The V gene's germline CDR1 is SGHRS and CDR2 YFSETQ. The CDR3 contains 16 residues. V was shortened by 0 bases and J by 2 bases, with 9 bases between the two germline ends. CDR3 region: CASSLVPGTGANVLTF. CDR3 DNA sequence: TGCGCCAGCAGCTTGGTTCCGGGGACTGGGGCCAACGTCCTGACTTTC.

The J gene is TRBJ2-7, the V gene TRBV20-1; 7 bases match TRBD1. Germline V gene data show CDR1 as DFQATT and CDR2 as SNEGSKA (reference sequence). Trimming at V came to 2 bases and at J to 5 bases, leaving 24 bases not matched to a gene. The CDR3 is 19 amino acids. The CDR3 bases are TGCAGTGCTAGATATCCTGGAGACAGGGCCCCCCCGAGATTTGACGAGCAGTACTTC. This encodes CSARYPGDRAPPRFDEQYF.

This clonotype turned up a few times. The chain carries TRBV6-5 and TRBJ1-2; no reliable D call. The CDR3 has 15 amino acids. V was shortened by 0 bases and J by 4 bases, with 12 bases between the two germline ends. The germline V gene encodes CDR1 MNHEY and CDR2 SVGAGI. Here the CDR3 reads CASSYSGVASYGYTF. DNA for the CDR3: TGTGCCAGCAGTTACTCGGGTGTAGCAAGCTATGGCTACACCTTC.

In this sample, this clonotype turned up once. The chain uses TRBV27 and TRBJ2-3; no definite D call. The CDR3 length is 16 residues. V was clipped by 4 bases and J by 2 bases, with 16 bases between them. Looked up from germline, CDR1 is MNHEY and CDR2 is SMNVEV (reference sequence). The DNA of the CDR3 is TGTGCCAGCAGTTCAGCCGGAAGGTCTCCCACAGATACGCAGTATTTT. This translates into CASSSAGRSPTDTQYF.

The chain combines TRBV12-3 or TRBV12-4 with TRBJ2-3; D remains unclear. This CDR3 has 14 residues. V was pared by 11 bases and J by 0 bases, with 15 bases between. The CDR3 nucleotides read TGTGCCGGCATTCCGCAGATCAGCACAGATACGCAGTATTTT. This sequence encodes CAGIPQISTDTQYF.

The V gene is TRBV20-1, the J gene TRBJ1-1, with D unclear. The CDR3 is 12 amino acids. Germline V gives CDR1 DFQATT, CDR2 SNEGSKA (reference sequence). In nucleotides, the CDR3 is TGCAGCGCCAGCCCCGCGAACACTGAAGCTTTCTTT. Residues: CSASPANTEAFF.

Remarks on this clonotype: The junction departs from the called germline gene at one end, perhaps through a read error. The chain employs TRBV20-1 and TRBJ2-3; 8 bases are a match to TRBD2. CDR1 is DFQATT and CDR2 is SNEGSKA in the germline V gene (reference sequence). The CDR3 runs to 15 residues. The CDR3 here is CSARVAGPNTDRQYF. The CDR3 coding sequence is TGCAGTGCTAGAGTAGCGGGGCCTAACACAGATAGGCAGTATTTT.